The rows below give T cell receptor beta chains drawn from one sample of a study of shared clonotypes between healthy human individuals. Libraries were prepared by immunoSEQ multiplex PCR; TCRdb keeps only in-frame clonotypes and omits some of them. This table has over 850,000 clones, around three quarters appearing once. The sample taken for sequencing was memory CD4+ T cells from PBMCs. These receptor sequences come from a man aged 18-30 years in good health. Some clones in this sample may be carry-over from other donors' samples. The CDR3 runs from the conserved cysteine through the conserved F or W. Size is stated for part of the rows, as once, few or many counts, or as a class when the clone is expanded.

j_call cdr3_length v_call clone_size cdr3_aa
TRBJ2-7 15 TRBV15 . CATSRVRGSSYEQYF
TRBJ1-6 15 TRBV5-1 . CASSLKVREDSPLHF
TRBJ1-5 16 TRBV6-1 . CASSERSGLFNQPQHF
TRBJ2-5 14 TRBV9 once CASSSMAGQETQYF
TRBJ2-2 16 TRBV13 once CASSTRASGSGGELFF
TRBJ2-1 11 TRBV27 . CASRGLGEQFF
TRBJ2-3 13 TRBV5-5 . CASSHRGADTQYF
TRBJ1-3 16 TRBV6-5 . CASSYGPGTYGNTIYF
TRBJ1-1 14 TRBV5-4 . CASSWDRGDTEAFF
TRBJ2-7 14 TRBV28 . CASSAGTGRPEQYF
TRBJ2-5 13 TRBV7-7 few CASSLAQGETQYF
TRBJ2-3 14 TRBV9 many CASSVVPSTDTQYF
TRBJ1-1 14 TRBV28 many CASSLTGLRTEAFF
TRBJ1-3 13 TRBV9 . CASSVDARNTIYF
TRBJ2-5 14 TRBV7-2 . CASSQSETGETQYF
TRBJ1-2 14 TRBV13 . CASSLETFLYGYTF
TRBJ2-7 13 TRBV15 once CATSRDRQDEQYF
TRBJ1-1 12 TRBV29-1 . CSVYRWNTEAFF
TRBJ1-1 13 TRBV19 . CATRRLGTFEAFF
TRBJ1-2 15 TRBV6-5 once CASTSGGRINYGYTF
TRBJ1-2 13 TRBV10-3 . CAISGIPSYGYTF
TRBJ2-5 16 TRBV7-8 . CASSLRLDSPQETQYF
TRBJ2-2 16 TRBV29-1 many CSVDLAGGAGTGELFF
TRBJ2-3 17 TRBV7-9 few CASSLEAGPGRAVTQYF
TRBJ2-1 15 TRBV15 . CATSPGGDSYNEQFF
TRBJ1-1 14 TRBV6-5 . CASSYRGGDTEAFF
TRBJ1-5 17 TRBV28 . CASSLRYRGPRNQPQHF
TRBJ2-1 15 TRBV9 . CASSVYGTGGNEQFF
TRBJ2-1 13 TRBV5-1 . CASSLGSGAEQFF
TRBJ2-5 15 TRBV5-4 . CASSPVQGGFETQYF
TRBJ1-5 13 TRBV9 . CASSLGLGQPQHF
TRBJ2-7 15 TRBV4-2 few CASSQGAEDPYEQYF
TRBJ2-6 12 TRBV9 . CASSAETRYLTF
TRBJ2-2 15 TRBV2 few CASSEPSGYTGELFF
TRBJ2-7 15 TRBV6-6 many CASNPRQGAAYEQYF
TRBJ1-2 13 TRBV5-8 . CASSSTDRDGYTF
TRBJ2-5 15 TRBV6-4 . CASGTRGERQETQYF
TRBJ2-7 15 TRBV28 . CASSLVSGVTYEQYF
TRBJ1-5 14 TRBV6-5 . CASNRDRENQPQHF
TRBJ1-5 13 TRBV4-2 few CASSQDPNQPQHF
TRBJ2-4 13 TRBV5-1 . CASRGIQGNIQYF
TRBJ1-5 15 TRBV28 . CASSLEGAPSEPQHF
TRBJ1-4 19 TRBV4-3 . CASSQGQGQGTRTNEKLFF
TRBJ2-1 16 TRBV7-9 . CASSPWTSGKNDEQFF
TRBJ2-3 15 TRBV9 . CASSPGLAGGDTQYF
TRBJ2-3 18 TRBV28 . CASNLRRLAGGPRDTQYF
TRBJ2-7 17 TRBV5-1 . CASSLSKSGRIVYEQYF
TRBJ1-3 15 TRBV6-5 . CASSYSTGFGNTIYF
TRBJ1-2 12 TRBV28 . CASRAEGWGYTF
TRBJ2-5 14 TRBV5-6 . CASSLWDGGETQYF
TRBJ1-4 13 TRBV9 once CASSVAQNEKLFF
TRBJ2-3 16 TRBV5-1 . CASSPGTSGRGNTQYF
TRBJ1-4 15 TRBV18 few CASSPSQGVAEKLFF
TRBJ1-1 17 TRBV9 few CASSARTLGGVNTEAFF
TRBJ2-7 13 TRBV5-4 many CASSFGTSYEQYF
TRBJ1-1 14 TRBV7-2 . CASSITPGQAEAFF
TRBJ1-2 14 TRBV28 . CASSWTAPVYGYTF
TRBJ1-4 17 TRBV4-2 . CASSPRGGRPFNEKLFF
TRBJ1-2 13 TRBV28 . CASSPTGIYGYTF